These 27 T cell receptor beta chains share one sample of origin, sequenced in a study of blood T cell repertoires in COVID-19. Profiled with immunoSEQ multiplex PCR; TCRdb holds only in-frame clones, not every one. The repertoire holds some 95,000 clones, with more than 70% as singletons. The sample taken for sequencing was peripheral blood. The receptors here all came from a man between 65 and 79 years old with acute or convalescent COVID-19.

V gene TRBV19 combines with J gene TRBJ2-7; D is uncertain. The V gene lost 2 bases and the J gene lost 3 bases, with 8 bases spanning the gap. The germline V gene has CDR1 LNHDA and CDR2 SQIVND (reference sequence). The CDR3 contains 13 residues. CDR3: CASSIYNSYEQYF. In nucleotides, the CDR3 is TGTGCCAGTAGTATATATAACAGCTACGAGCAGTACTTC.

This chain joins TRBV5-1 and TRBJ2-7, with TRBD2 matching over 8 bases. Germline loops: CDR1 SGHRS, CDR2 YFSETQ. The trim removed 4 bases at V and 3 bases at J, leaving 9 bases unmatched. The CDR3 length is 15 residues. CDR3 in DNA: TGCGCCAGCAGCCTCGGGGGGGCCCCATTCTACGAGCAGTACTTC. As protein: CASSLGGAPFYEQYF.

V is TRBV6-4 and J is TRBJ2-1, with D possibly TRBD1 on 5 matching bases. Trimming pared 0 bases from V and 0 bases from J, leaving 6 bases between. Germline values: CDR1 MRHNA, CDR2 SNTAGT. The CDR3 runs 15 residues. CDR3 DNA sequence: TGTGCCAGCAGTGACTCAGGGGCCTCCTACAATGAGCAGTTCTTC. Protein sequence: CASSDSGASYNEQFF.

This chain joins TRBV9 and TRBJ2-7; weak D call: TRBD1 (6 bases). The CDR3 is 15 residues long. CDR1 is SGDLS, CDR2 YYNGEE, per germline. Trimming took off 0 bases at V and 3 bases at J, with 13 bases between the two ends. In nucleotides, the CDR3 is TGTGCCAGCAGCGTAGCTCCAGGGGCCTACTACGAGCAGTACTTC. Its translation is CASSVAPGAYYEQYF.

The chain's CDR3 is CASSAPNINIQYF. The CDR3 coding sequence is TGTGCCAGCAGTGCCCCGAACATAAACATTCAGTACTTC. This chain uses TRBV12-3 or TRBV12-4 with TRBJ2-4; D is undetermined. The CDR3 length is 13 residues. V was clipped by 5 bases and J by 6 bases, with 11 bases between them.

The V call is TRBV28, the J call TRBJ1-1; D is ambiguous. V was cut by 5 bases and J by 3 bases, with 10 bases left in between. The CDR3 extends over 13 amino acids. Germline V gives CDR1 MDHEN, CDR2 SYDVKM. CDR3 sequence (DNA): TGTGCCAGCAGTCTTTCTACAGACACTGAAGCTTTCTTT. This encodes CASSLSTDTEAFF.

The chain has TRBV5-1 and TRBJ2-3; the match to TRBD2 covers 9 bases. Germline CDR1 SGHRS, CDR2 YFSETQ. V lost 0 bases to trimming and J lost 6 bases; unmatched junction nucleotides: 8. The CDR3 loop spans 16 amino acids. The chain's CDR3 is CASSLEVAGAGDTQYF. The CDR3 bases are TGCGCCAGCAGCTTGGAAGTAGCGGGAGCGGGTGATACGCAGTATTTT.

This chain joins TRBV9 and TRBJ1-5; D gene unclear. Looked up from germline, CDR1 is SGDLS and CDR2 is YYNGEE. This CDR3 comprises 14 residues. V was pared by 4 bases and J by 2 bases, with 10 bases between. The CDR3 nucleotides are TGTGCCAGCAGCCTAGCACCAGGCAATCAGCCCCAGCATTTT. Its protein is CASSLAPGNQPQHF.

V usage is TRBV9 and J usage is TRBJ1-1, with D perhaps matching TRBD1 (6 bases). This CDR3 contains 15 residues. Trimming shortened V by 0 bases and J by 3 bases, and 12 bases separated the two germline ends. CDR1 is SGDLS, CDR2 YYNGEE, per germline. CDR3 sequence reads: CASSVVGEGDTEAFF. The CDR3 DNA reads TGTGCCAGCAGCGTAGTTGGGGAGGGGGACACTGAAGCTTTCTTT.

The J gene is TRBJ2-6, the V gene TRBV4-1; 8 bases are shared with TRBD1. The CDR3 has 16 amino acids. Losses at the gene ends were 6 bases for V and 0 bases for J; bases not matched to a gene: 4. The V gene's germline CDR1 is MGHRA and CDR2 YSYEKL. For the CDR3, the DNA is TGCGCCAGCAGTTCGGGACAGGACTCTGGGGCCAACGTCCTGACTTTC. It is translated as CASSSGQDSGANVLTF.

CDR3 nucleotide sequence: TGTGCCAGCAGCTTAATACAGGGGAGGCAGCCCCAGCATTTT. Translated, it gives CASSLIQGRQPQHF. The rearrangement links TRBV7-4 to TRBJ1-5; 7 bases agree with TRBD1. Germline loops: CDR1 SGHVT, CDR2 SQSDAQ. The CDR3 is 14 amino acids. The junction had 5 bases not matched to a gene; V was cut back by 2 bases and J by 7 bases.

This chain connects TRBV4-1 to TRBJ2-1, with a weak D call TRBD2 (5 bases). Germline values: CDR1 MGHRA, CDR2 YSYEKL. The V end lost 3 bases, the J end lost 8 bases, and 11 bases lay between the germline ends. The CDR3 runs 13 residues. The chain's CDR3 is CASSHTLGHEQFF. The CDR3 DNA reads TGCGCCAGCAGCCACACACTAGGTCATGAGCAGTTCTTC.

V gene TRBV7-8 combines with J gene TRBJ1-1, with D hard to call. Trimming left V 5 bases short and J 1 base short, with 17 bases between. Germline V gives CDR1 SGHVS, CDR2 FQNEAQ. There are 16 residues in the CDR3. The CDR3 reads CASSTRDGVGNTEAFF. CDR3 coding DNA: TGTGCCAGCAGCACCCGCGACGGGGTGGGGAACACTGAAGCTTTCTTT.

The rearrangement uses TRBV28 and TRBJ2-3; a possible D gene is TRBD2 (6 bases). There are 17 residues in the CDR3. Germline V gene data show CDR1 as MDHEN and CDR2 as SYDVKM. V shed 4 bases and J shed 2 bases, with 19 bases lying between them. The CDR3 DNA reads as TGTGCCAGCAGTTCCCCCGTTAGGCGGGACCTCACAGATACGCAGTATTTT. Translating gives CASSSPVRRDLTDTQYF.

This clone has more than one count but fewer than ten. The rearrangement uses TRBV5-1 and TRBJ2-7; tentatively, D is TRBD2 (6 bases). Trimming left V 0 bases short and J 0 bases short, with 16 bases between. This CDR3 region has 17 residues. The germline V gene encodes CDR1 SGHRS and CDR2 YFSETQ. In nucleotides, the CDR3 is TGCGCCAGCAGCTTGGAGGGTCGCCCGGGAGTCTCCTACGAGCAGTACTTC. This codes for CASSLEGRPGVSYEQYF.

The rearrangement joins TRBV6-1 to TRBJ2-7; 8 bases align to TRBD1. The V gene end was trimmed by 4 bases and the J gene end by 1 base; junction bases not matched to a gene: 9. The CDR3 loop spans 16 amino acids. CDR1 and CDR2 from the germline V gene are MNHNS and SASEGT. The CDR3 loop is CASSAEATGGSYEQYF. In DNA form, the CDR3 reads TGTGCCAGCAGTGCGGAAGCAACAGGGGGTTCCTACGAGCAGTACTTC.

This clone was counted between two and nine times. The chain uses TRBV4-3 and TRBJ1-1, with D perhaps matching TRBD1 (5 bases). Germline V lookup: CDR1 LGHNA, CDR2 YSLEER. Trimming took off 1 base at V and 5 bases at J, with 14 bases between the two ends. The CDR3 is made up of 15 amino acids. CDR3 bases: TGCGCCAGCAGCCAAGTTGGGGGGGTAGGTACTGAAGCTTTCTTT. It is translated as CASSQVGGVGTEAFF.

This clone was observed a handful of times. For the CDR3, the DNA is TGTGCCAGCAGTTTTCCCGGGACTAGGTCCTACAATGAGCAGTTCTTC. This gives the protein CASSFPGTRSYNEQFF. The chain links TRBV6-5 to TRBJ2-1; 8 bases align to TRBD2. CDR3 length: 16 residues. The J segment lost 1 base and the V segment lost 4 bases, leaving 6 bases of the junction unmatched. In germline, CDR1 is MNHEY, CDR2 SVGAGI.

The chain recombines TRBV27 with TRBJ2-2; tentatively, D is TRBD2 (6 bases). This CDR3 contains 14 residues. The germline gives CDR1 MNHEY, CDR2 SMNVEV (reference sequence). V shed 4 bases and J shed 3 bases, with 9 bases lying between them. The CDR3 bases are TGTGCCAGCAGTTGGAGGGGATACACCGGGGAGCTGTTTTTT. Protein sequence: CASSWRGYTGELFF.

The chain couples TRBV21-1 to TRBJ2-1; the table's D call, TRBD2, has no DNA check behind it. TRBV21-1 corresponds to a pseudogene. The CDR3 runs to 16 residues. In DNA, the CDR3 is TGTGCCAGCAGCAAAGAAGGGACTAGCGGTCCCAATGAGCAGTTCTTC. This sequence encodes CASSKEGTSGPNEQFF.

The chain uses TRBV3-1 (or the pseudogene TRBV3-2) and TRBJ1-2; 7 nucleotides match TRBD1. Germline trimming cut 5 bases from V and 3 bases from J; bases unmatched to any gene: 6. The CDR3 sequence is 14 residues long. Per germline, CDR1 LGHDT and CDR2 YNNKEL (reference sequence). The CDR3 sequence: CASSYRDSDYGYTF. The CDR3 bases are TGTGCCAGCAGCTACCGGGACAGTGACTATGGCTACACCTTC.

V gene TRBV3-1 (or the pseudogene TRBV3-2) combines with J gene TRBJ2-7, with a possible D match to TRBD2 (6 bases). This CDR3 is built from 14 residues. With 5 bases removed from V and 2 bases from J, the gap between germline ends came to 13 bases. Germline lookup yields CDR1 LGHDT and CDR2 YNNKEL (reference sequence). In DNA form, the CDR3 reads TGTGCCAGCAGCGTGGGAGGAAGAGCCTACGAGCAGTACTTC. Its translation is CASSVGGRAYEQYF.

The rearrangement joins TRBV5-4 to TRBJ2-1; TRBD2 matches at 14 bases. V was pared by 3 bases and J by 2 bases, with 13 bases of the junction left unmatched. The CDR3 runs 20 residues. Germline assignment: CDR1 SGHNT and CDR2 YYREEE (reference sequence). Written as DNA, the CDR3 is TGTGCCAGCAGCTCCGGACTAGCGGGGGGAAGCTCGGGGCCCTACAATGAGCAGTTCTTC. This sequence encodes CASSSGLAGGSSGPYNEQFF.

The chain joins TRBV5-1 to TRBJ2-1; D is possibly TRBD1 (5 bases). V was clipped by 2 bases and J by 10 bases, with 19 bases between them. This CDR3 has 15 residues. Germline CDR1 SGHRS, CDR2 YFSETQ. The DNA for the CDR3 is TGCGCCAGCAGCTTAATGCAGGGAAGTATATACGAGCAGTTCTTC. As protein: CASSLMQGSIYEQFF.

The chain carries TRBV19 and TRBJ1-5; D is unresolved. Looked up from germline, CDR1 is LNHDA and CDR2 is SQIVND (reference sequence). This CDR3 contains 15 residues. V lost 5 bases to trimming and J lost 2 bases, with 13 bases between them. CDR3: CASSPLRQGNQPQHF. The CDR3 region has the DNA TGTGCCAGTAGTCCCCTCAGGCAGGGCAATCAGCCCCAGCATTTT.

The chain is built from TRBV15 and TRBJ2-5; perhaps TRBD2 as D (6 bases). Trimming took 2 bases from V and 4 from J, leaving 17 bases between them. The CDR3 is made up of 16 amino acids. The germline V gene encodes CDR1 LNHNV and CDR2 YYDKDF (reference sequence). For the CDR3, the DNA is TGTGCCACCAGCAGATCCGTGAGGGCCGGGGGAGAGACCCAGTACTTC. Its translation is CATSRSVRAGGETQYF.

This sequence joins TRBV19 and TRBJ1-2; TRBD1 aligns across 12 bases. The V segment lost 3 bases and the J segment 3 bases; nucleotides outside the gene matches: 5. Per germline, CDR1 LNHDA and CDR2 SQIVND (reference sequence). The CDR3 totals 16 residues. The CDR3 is CASSIGTGGSYYGYTF. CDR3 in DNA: TGTGCCAGTAGTATCGGGACAGGGGGCTCTTACTATGGCTACACCTTC.